This TCR beta chain was found in a study of cytomegalovirus exposure and HLA in healthy donors. About this clone: Its target is not known.

General study findings and limits: More than 150 TCR beta chains were listed as cytomegalovirus-associated. In vitro data verified a few CMV-associated chains as specific for CMV antigens. The classifier, whose performance was assessed in both the original and validation cohorts, reportedly diagnosed cytomegalovirus status with high specificity and sensitivity.

Method: immunoSEQ multiplex PCR; TCRdb's copy keeps in-frame clones and lacks some. The sample includes 100,000 to 150,000 clones, approximately 95% of them seen just once. Per germline, CDR1 GTSNPN and CDR2 SVGIG (reference sequence). The CDR3 length is 17 residues. Deletions cut 1 base from V and 5 bases from J, with 22 bases between. This chain uses TRBV30 with TRBJ2-3; possible D gene TRBD2, 5 bases. Specimen: PBMCs. The TCR sequence derives from a man younger than 35 in good health and CMV-seronegative. CDR3: CAWSGQGSGSLEDTQYF. The CDR3 bases are TGTGCCTGGAGTGGTCAAGGGTCTGGGAGTCTGGAAGATACGCAGTATTTT.